The sequence of this TCR beta chain was determined in a study of blood T cell repertoires in COVID-19. Background on the study: Samples taken during acute and convalescent COVID-19 were collected in the United States, Italy and Spain. PBMCs, B-cell-depleted T cells, or T cells provided the cDNA or gDNA that made up the material.

Trimming took off 3 bases at V and 8 bases at J, with 10 bases between the two ends. The CDR3 is 12 residues long. Germline-derived CDR1 and CDR2 are KGHSH and LQKENI. Libraries were prepared by immunoSEQ multiplex PCR; TCRdb keeps only in-frame clonotypes and omits some of them. The sample consists of around 300,000 clones, approximately 85% of them appearing once. This TCR derives from a human donor in a cohort sampled during active COVID-19. The V and J genes are TRBV18 and TRBJ1-1; D unclear. Sequenced: peripheral blood. The chain's CDR3 is CASSPDLSEAFF. CDR3 in DNA: TGTGCCAGCTCACCGGACTTATCGGAAGCTTTCTTT.